One sample yielded the 2 T cell receptor beta chains listed below, sequenced in a study of blood T cell repertoires in COVID-19. TCRdb keeps only in-frame clones here, not all; method: immunoSEQ multiplex PCR. The data show about 130,000 clones, approximately 90% seen once. Sample: peripheral blood. The receptors here all came from a man between 60 and 70 years old with COVID-19, enrolled during active disease.

This clone was observed a single time. The V call is TRBV7-6, the J call TRBJ1-6, with D hard to call. CDR3 size: 17 residues. Trimming removed 4 bases at V and 3 bases at J, with 16 bases between. Germline V gene lookup returns CDR1 SGHVS and CDR2 FNYEAQ. Written as DNA, the CDR3 is TGTGCCAGCAGCTCACTACCATCCAAGGTCTATAATTCACCCCTCCACTTT. Its protein is CASSSLPSKVYNSPLHF.

This clone was seen more than once but under ten times. The V and J genes are TRBV7-9 and TRBJ1-2, with 9 bases fitting TRBD1. Germline V lookup: CDR1 SEHNR, CDR2 FQNEAQ (reference sequence). This CDR3 region has 19 residues. V shed 0 bases and J 0 bases; nucleotides not matched to a gene: 11. The CDR3 region has the DNA TGTGCCAGCAGCTTAGCGGAGCGGGACAGGGTTATTTCTAACTATGGCTACACCTTC. Encoded protein: CASSLAERDRVISNYGYTF.